This entry lists 9 T cell receptor beta chains sequenced from one sample in a study of shared clonotypes between healthy human individuals. Profiled with immunoSEQ multiplex PCR; TCRdb holds only in-frame clones, not every one. Here the sample spans 2 million to 2.5 million clones, roughly 95% being singletons. The source material was naive CD4+ T cells sorted from blood. Subset specified: CD45RA+ positively selected. The receptors stem from a young man in good health.

This rearrangement joins TRBV6-5 to TRBJ1-1, with 7 bases lining up with TRBD1. V lost 5 bases to trimming and J lost 4 bases; unmatched junction nucleotides: 7. The CDR3 contains 14 residues. Per the germline V gene, CDR1 is MNHEY and CDR2 is SVGAGI. Here the CDR3 reads CASSNPTGTTEAFF. Here the CDR3 DNA reads TGTGCCAGCAGTAATCCGACAGGGACCACTGAAGCTTTCTTT.

This chain joins TRBV7-3 and TRBJ2-1; D uncertain. The CDR3 has 13 amino acids. Germline V gives CDR1 SGHTA, CDR2 FQGTGA. The V and J ends lost 3 bases and 5 bases respectively, with 8 bases between them. Written as DNA, the CDR3 is TGTGCCAGCAGCTTGGGCAGAGACAATGAGCAGTTCTTC. Translation: CASSLGRDNEQFF.

The chain carries TRBV9 and TRBJ2-2; no firm D call. The CDR3 is 16 residues long. Germline-derived CDR1 and CDR2 are SGDLS and YYNGEE. V was clipped by 0 bases and J by 4 bases, with 13 bases between them. In DNA form, the CDR3 reads TGTGCCAGCAGCGTAGGGGTTCTCGGTGGCACCGGGGAGCTGTTTTTT. Protein product: CASSVGVLGGTGELFF. Using reference TRBV9 and TRBJ2-2 for the parts outside the CDR3, the full variable domain is DSGVTQTPKHLITATGQRVTLRCSPRSGDLSVYWYQQSLDQGLQFLIQYYNGEERAKGNILERFSAQQFPDLHSELNLSSLELGDSALYFCASSVGVLGGTGELFFGEGSRLTVL.

The J gene is TRBJ2-7, the V gene TRBV18; D gene unclear. Trimming cost V 4 bases and J 5 bases, with 9 bases left between them. There are 12 residues in the CDR3. Germline V gene data show CDR1 as KGHSH and CDR2 as LQKENI. For the CDR3, the DNA is TGTGCCAGCTCACAGGAACCTAACGAGCAGTACTTC. Its protein is CASSQEPNEQYF.

This clone has a single count. The chain joins TRBV5-1 to TRBJ2-1; 10 positions match TRBD1. The CDR3 sequence is 15 residues long. Germline trimming cut 3 bases from V and 3 bases from J; bases unmatched to any gene: 3. Germline V gene data show CDR1 as SGHRS and CDR2 as YFSETQ. In nucleotides, the CDR3 is TGCGCCAGCAGCTGGCGGGACAGGGGCTACAATGAGCAGTTCTTC. Translated, it gives CASSWRDRGYNEQFF. Full variable domain (missing parts from reference TRBV5-1 and TRBJ2-1): KAGVTQTPRYLIKTRGQQVTLSCSPISGHRSVSWYQQTPGQGLQFLFEYFSETQRNKGNFPGRFSGRQFSNSRSEMNVSTLELGDSALYLCASSWRDRGYNEQFFGPGTRLTVL.

This rearrangement joins TRBV4-3 to TRBJ2-7; 9 positions match TRBD2. The CDR3 is made up of 16 amino acids. With 0 bases clipped from V and 2 bases from J, the junction kept 5 bases outside the gene matches. The germline CDR1 and CDR2 sequences are LGHNA and YSLEER. The CDR3 DNA reads TGCGCCAGCAGCCAAGAAGCGGGAGGCATTACCTACGAGCAGTACTTC. Translation: CASSQEAGGITYEQYF.

The chain carries TRBV5-1 and TRBJ2-1; no clear D. Deletions cut 0 bases from V and 8 bases from J, with 15 bases between. Germline values: CDR1 SGHRS, CDR2 YFSETQ. The CDR3 consists of 15 residues. This CDR3 is CASSLGSIRRDEQFF. The CDR3, as DNA: TGCGCCAGCAGCTTGGGAAGCATACGACGGGATGAGCAGTTCTTC.

The chain joins TRBV18 to TRBJ2-1, with 11 bases that match TRBD2. J lost 5 bases, V lost 2 bases, and 5 bases had no gene match. Germline V lookup: CDR1 KGHSH, CDR2 LQKENI. The CDR3 consists of 16 residues. The CDR3 region has the DNA TGTGCCAGCTCACCAAGCGGACTAGCGGGTAACAATGAGCAGTTCTTC. Protein: CASSPSGLAGNNEQFF.

This CDR3 is CASSVAGGRNEKLFF. The CDR3 coding sequence is TGTGCCAGCAGCGTAGCTGGGGGTAGGAATGAAAAACTGTTTTTT. The J gene is TRBJ1-4, the V gene TRBV9, with D perhaps TRBD1 (5 bases). The CDR3 consists of 15 residues. CDR1 and CDR2 (germline): SGDLS, YYNGEE. V dropped 0 bases and J dropped 5 bases, with 11 bases sitting between them.